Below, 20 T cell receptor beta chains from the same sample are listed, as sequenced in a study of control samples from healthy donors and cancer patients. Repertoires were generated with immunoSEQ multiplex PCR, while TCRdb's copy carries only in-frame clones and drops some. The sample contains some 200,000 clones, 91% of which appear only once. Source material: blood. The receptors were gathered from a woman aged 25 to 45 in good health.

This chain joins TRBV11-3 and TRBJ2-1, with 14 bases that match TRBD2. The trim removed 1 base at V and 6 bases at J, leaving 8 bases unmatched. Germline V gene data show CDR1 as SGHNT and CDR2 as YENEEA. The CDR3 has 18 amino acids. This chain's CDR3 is CASSLAPGLAGATNEQFF. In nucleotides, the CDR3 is TGTGCCAGCAGCTTAGCCCCGGGACTAGCGGGAGCGACCAATGAGCAGTTCTTC.

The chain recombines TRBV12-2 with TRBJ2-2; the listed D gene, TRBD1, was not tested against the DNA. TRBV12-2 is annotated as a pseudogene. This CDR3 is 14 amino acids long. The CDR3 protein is CASRLQGHTGELFF. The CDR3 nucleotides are TGTGCAAGTCGCTTACAGGGTCACACCGGGGAGCTGTTTTTT.

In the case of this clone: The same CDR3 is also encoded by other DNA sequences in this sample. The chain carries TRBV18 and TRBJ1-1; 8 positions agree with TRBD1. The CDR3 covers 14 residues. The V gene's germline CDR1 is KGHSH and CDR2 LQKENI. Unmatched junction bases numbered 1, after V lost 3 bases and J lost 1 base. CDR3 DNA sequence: TGTGCCAGCTCACCGGGACAGGAGAACACTGAAGCTTTCTTT. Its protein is CASSPGQENTEAFF.

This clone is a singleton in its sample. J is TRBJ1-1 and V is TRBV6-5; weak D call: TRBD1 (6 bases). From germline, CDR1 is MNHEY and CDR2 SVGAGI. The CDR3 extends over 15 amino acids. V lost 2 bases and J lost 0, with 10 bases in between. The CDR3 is CASSYGDTMNTEAFF. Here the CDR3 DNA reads TGTGCCAGCAGTTACGGGGACACTATGAACACTGAAGCTTTCTTT.

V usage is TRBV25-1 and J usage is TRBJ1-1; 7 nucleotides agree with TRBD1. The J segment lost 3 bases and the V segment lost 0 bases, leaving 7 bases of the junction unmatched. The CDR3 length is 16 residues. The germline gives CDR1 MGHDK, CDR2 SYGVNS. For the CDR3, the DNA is TGTGCCAGCAGTGAATATCCGTTGACAGGGCACACTGAAGCTTTCTTT. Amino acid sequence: CASSEYPLTGHTEAFF.

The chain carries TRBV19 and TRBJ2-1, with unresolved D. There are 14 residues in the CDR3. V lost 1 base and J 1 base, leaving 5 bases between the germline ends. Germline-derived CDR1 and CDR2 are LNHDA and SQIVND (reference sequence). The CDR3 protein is CASSIVGSYNEQFF. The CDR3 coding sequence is TGTGCCAGTAGTATAGTTGGGTCCTACAATGAGCAGTTCTTC.

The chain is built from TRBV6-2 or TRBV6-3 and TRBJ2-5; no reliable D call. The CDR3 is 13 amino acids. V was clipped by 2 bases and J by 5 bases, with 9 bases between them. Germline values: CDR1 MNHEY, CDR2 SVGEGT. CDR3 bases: TGTGCCAGCAGTTACGGGGTCGGGGAGACCCAGTACTTC. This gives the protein CASSYGVGETQYF.

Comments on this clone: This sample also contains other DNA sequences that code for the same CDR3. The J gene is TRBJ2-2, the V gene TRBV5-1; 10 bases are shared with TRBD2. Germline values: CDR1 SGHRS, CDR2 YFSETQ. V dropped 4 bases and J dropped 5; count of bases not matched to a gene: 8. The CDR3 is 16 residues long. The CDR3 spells CASSIASGGGTGELFF. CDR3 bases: TGCGCCAGCAGCATAGCTAGCGGGGGTGGGACCGGGGAGCTGTTTTTT.

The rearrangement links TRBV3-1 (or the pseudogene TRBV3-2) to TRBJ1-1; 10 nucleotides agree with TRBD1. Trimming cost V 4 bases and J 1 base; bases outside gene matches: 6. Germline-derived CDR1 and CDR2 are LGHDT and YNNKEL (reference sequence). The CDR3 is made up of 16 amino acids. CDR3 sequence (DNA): TGTGCCAGCAGCCGAATTTGGACAGGGGGGAACACTGAAGCTTTCTTT. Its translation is CASSRIWTGGNTEAFF.

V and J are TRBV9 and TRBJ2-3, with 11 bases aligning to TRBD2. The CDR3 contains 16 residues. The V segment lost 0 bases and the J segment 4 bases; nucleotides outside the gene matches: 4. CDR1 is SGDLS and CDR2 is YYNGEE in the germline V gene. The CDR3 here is CASSVVGSGGADTQYF. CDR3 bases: TGTGCCAGCAGCGTAGTAGGTAGCGGGGGGGCAGATACGCAGTATTTT.

This CDR3 reads CASREGAGNTIYF. Here the CDR3 DNA reads TGTGCCAGCAGGGAGGGGGCTGGAAACACCATATATTTT. The chain joins TRBV2 to TRBJ1-3; D may be TRBD1 (6 bases). The V gene lost 6 bases and the J gene lost 2 bases, with 8 bases spanning the gap. The CDR3 totals 13 residues. The germline CDR1 and CDR2 sequences are SNHLY and FYNNEI.

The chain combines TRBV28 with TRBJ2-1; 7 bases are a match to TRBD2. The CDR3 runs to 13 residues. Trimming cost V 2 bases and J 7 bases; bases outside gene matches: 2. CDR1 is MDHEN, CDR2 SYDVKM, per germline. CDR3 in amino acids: CASSLGGGNEQFF. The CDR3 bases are TGTGCCAGCAGTTTAGGGGGGGGGAATGAGCAGTTCTTC.

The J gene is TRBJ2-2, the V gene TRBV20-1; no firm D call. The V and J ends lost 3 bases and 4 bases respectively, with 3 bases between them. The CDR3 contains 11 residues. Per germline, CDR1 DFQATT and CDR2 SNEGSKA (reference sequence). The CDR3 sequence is CSASSTGELFF. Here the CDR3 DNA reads TGCAGTGCTAGTAGCACCGGGGAGCTGTTTTTT.

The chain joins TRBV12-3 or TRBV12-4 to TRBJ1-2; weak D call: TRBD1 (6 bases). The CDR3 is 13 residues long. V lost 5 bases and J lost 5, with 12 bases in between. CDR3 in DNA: TGTGCCAGCAGTCCACGGACAGCTTATGGCTACACCTTC. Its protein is CASSPRTAYGYTF.

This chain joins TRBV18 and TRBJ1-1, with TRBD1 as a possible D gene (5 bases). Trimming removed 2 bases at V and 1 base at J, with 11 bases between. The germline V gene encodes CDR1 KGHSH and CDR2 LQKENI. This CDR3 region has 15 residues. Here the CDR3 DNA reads TGTGCCAGCTCACCAGCCGGGACGGAGAACACTGAAGCTTTCTTT. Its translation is CASSPAGTENTEAFF.

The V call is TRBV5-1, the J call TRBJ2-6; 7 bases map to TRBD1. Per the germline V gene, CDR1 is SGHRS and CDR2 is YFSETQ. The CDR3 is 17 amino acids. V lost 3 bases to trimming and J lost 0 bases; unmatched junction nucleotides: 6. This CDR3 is CASSSGTAFSGANVLTF. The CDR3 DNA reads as TGCGCCAGCAGCTCCGGGACAGCTTTCTCTGGGGCCAACGTCCTGACTTTC.

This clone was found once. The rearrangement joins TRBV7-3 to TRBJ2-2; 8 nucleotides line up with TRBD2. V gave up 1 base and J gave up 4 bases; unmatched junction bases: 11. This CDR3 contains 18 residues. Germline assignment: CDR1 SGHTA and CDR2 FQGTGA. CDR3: CASSLSGFGGGRTGELFF. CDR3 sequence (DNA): TGTGCCAGCAGCTTAAGCGGTTTTGGCGGGGGGCGCACCGGGGAGCTGTTTTTT.

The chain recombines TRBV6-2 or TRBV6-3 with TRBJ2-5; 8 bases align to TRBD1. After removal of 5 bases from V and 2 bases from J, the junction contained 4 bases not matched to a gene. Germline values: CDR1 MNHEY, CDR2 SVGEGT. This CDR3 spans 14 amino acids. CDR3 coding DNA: TGTGCCAGCAGTCCCGGGACAGGACAAGAGACCCAGTACTTC. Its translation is CASSPGTGQETQYF.

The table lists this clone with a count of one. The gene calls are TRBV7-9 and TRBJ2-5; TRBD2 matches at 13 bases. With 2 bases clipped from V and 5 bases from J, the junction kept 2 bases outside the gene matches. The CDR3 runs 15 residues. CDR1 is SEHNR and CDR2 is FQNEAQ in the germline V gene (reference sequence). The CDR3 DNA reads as TGTGCCAGCAGCTTATCGGGACTAGCGGGGGAGACCCAGTACTTC. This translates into CASSLSGLAGETQYF.

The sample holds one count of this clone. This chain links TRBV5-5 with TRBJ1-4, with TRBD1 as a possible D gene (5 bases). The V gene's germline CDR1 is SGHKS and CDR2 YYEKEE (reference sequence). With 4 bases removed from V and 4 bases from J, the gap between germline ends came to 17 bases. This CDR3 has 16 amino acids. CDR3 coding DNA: TGTGCCAGCAGCCCCGGGGGTGGATACGATAATGAAAAACTGTTTTTT. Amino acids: CASSPGGGYDNEKLFF.